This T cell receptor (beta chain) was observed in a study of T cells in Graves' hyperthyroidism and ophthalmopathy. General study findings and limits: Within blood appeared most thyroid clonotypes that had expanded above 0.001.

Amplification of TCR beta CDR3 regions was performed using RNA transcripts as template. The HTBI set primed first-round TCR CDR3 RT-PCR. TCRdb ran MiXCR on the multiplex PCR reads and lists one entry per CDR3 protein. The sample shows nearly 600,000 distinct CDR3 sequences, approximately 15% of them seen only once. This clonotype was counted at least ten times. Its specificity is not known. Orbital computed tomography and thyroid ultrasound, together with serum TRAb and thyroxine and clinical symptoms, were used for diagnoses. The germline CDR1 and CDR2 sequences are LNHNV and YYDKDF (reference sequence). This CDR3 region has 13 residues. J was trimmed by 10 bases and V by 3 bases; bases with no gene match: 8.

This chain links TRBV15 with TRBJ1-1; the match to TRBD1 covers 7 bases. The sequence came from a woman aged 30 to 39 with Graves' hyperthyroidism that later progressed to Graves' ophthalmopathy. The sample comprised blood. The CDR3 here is CATSRSQGIGAFF. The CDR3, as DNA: TGTGCCACCAGCAGGTCACAGGGGATCGGAGCTTTCTTT.